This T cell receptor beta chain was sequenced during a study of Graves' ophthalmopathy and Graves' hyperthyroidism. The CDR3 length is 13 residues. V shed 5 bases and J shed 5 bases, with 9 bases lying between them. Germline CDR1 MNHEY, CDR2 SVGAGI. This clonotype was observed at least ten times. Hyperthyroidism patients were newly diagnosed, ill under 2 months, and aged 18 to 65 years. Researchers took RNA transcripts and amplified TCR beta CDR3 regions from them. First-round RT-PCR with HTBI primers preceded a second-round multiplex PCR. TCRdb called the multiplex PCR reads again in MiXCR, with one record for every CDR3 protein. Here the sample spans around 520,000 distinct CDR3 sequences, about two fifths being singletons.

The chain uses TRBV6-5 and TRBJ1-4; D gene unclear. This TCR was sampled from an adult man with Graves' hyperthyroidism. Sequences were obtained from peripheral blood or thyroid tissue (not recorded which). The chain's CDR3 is CASSPSWNEKLFF. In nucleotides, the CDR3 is TGTGCCAGCAGTCCCAGTTGGAATGAAAAACTGTTTTTT.